The T cell receptor beta chain under discussion was sequenced for a study of Ad26.COV2.S vaccination and SARS-CoV-2 variants. Assay: immunoSEQ multiplex PCR; the TCRdb copy retains only in-frame clones and omits some. The sample yields hundreds of thousands of clones, 89% seen once. Described treatment: 15 to 20 received Ad26.COV2.S at low or high dose, single or two shots; 5 received placebo; per-sample allocation not given. Sampling was performed 63 days after the first vaccine or placebo injection. This CDR3 is built from 16 residues. Germline CDR1 LNHDA, CDR2 SQIVND (reference sequence). The V and J ends lost 5 bases and 1 base, in that order; junction bases with no gene match: 8.

The sequence came from a person between 18 and 65 years old who received the Ad26.COV2.S COVID-19 vaccine or a placebo. Specimen: peripheral blood, collected in a trial of Ad26.COV2.S vaccine versus placebo. V is TRBV19 and J is TRBJ2-1; 7 nucleotides align to TRBD2. The CDR3 region has the DNA TGTGCCAGTAGTTTGTTCGGGGGAGGGTCCTACAATGAGCAGTTCTTC. It yields the protein CASSLFGGGSYNEQFF.